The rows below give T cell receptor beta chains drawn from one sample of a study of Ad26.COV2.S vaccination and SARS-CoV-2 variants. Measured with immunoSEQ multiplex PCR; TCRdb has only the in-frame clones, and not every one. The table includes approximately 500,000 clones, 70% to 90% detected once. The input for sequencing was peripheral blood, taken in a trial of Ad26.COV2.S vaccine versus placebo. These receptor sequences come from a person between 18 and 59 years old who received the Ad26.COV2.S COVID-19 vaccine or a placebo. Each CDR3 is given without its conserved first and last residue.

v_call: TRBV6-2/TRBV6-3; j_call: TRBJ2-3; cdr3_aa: ASSYHPPGTGNVPDTQY
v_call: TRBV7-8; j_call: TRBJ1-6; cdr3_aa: ASTPRPLPNSPLH
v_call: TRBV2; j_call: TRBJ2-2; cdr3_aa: ASSVLEFTGELF
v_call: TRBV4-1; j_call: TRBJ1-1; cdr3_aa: ASSQGLKNTEAF
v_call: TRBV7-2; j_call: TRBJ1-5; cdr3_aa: ASSLVVSGNQPQH
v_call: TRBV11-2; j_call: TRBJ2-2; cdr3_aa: ASSFDRGRTGELF
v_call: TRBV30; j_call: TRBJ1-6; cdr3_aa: AWSTARAAHSRAPLH
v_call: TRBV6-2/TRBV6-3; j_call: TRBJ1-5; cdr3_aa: ASSFYRGNQPQH
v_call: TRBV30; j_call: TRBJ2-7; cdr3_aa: AWSTGLVREQY
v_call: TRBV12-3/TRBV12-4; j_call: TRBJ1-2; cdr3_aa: ASSLGGAYGYT
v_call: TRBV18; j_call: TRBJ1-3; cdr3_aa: ASSGDPGSTIY
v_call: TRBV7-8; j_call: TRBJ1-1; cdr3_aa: ASSGTGIMNTEAF
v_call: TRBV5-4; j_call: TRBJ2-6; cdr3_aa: ATSSGANVLT
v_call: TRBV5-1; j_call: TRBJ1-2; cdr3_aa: ASSLADLNYGYT
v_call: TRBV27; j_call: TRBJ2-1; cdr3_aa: ASSFLGLAGLDEQF
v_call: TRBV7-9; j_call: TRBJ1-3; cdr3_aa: ASSKRVGPGLGNTIY
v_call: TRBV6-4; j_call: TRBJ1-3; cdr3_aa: ASSDGKWCGTHASGNTIY
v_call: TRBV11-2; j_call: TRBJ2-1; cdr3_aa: ASSLDRGYYNEQF
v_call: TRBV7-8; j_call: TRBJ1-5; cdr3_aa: ASSLVTGRGNQPQH
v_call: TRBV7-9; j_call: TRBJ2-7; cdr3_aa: ASRITSGHEQY